The rows below give T cell receptor beta chains drawn from one sample of a study of OX40 agonist ivuxolimab in advanced cancers. Some clones are missing from TCRdb's copy, which holds only in-frame ones; the method was immunoSEQ multiplex PCR. This table holds approximately 50,000 clones, roughly 84% found once. Sequenced material: CD4+ or CD8+ T cells sorted from blood, taken in a trial of the OX40 agonist ivuxolimab. The receptor set was obtained from an adult with an advanced solid tumor such as melanoma, head and neck, liver or kidney cancer. Each CDR3 is given with its conserved first and last residue. Each record gives: CDR3 DNA, CDR3 protein, clone size, V gene, J gene, D gene. D genes are given only for firm matches. Clone size is not always given. Where it is, it says once, few, many or a class for expanded clones.

DNA: TGTGCCAGCAGTGGAGGGGAGGACTATGGCTACACCTTC
CDR3: CASSGGEDYGYTF
size: -
V: TRBV2
J: TRBJ1-2
D: -

DNA: TGTGCCAGCAGCCCCGACCTCTCTGGAAACACCATATATTTT
CDR3: CASSPDLSGNTIYF
size: few
V: TRBV6-5
J: TRBJ1-3
D: -

DNA: TGTGCCAGCAGCTTATTTGGCCCTGAGTCAGATACGCAGTATTTT
CDR3: CASSLFGPESDTQYF
size: -
V: TRBV5-6
J: TRBJ2-3
D: -

DNA: TGTGCCAGCAGTTACGGGGGCTCAACTAATGAAAAACTGTTTTTT
CDR3: CASSYGGSTNEKLFF
size: -
V: TRBV6-5
J: TRBJ1-4
D: -

DNA: TGTGCCAGCAGCTCCGCTTCAGCGCACTACAATGAGCAGTTCTTC
CDR3: CASSSASAHYNEQFF
size: -
V: TRBV7-2
J: TRBJ2-1
D: -

DNA: TGTGCCAGCAACCCCGGGGAAGAGACCCAGTACTTC
CDR3: CASNPGEETQYF
size: -
V: TRBV2
J: TRBJ2-5
D: -

DNA: TGCGCCAGCAGCCAAGATGAGGGACGGTCGAAGACCCAGTACTTC
CDR3: CASSQDEGRSKTQYF
size: -
V: TRBV4-1
J: TRBJ2-5
D: -

DNA: TGCGCCAGCAGCGAACGACAGGGGAAGAATGAAAAACTGTTTTTT
CDR3: CASSERQGKNEKLFF
size: -
V: TRBV5-1
J: TRBJ1-4
D: TRBD1

DNA: TGTGCCTCCGGGACATGGCGGGGGGTCGGCACAGATACGCAGTATTTT
CDR3: CASGTWRGVGTDTQYF
size: -
V: TRBV11-2
J: TRBJ2-3
D: TRBD2

DNA: TGTGCCAGCAGGCCCTCCGGGGGCACCGGGGAGCTGTTTTTT
CDR3: CASRPSGGTGELFF
size: -
V: TRBV6-5
J: TRBJ2-2
D: -

DNA: TGTGCCAGCCCCGGGGGGGGAGGGGAGCTGTTTTTT
CDR3: CASPGGGGELFF
size: -
V: TRBV18
J: TRBJ2-2
D: TRBD2

DNA: TGCGCCAGCAGCCCGATAGCGGGGCAAGAGACCCAGTACTTC
CDR3: CASSPIAGQETQYF
size: -
V: TRBV5-1
J: TRBJ2-5
D: TRBD2

DNA: TGTGCCAGCAGCCGGGACAGGTACACAGATACGCAGTATTTT
CDR3: CASSRDRYTDTQYF
size: -
V: TRBV2
J: TRBJ2-3
D: TRBD1

DNA: TGTGCCAGCAGGAGGACGGAGAGCTCTGGAAACACCATATATTTT
CDR3: CASRRTESSGNTIYF
size: -
V: TRBV6-1
J: TRBJ1-3
D: -

DNA: TGTGCCAGCAGCGTGTTGATCACCGGGGAGCTGTTTTTT
CDR3: CASSVLITGELFF
size: few
V: TRBV7-2
J: TRBJ2-2
D: -

DNA: TGTGCCAGCAGCCCAGGTCTGGGGGGCCTTACCACGGCCTACTACGAGCAGTACTTC
CDR3: CASSPGLGGLTTAYYEQYF
size: -
V: TRBV14
J: TRBJ2-7
D: -

DNA: TGTGCCAGCAGTGTAACGGCGAGCACTGAAGCTTTCTTT
CDR3: CASSVTASTEAFF
size: -
V: TRBV28
J: TRBJ1-1
D: -

DNA: TGCGCCAGCAGTTATGAACAATTTGGACAGGGATTCACTGAAGCTTTCTTT
CDR3: CASSYEQFGQGFTEAFF
size: -
V: TRBV10-1
J: TRBJ1-1
D: TRBD1

DNA: TGTGCCAGCAGCTCAGAGGCAGGGCGTAACTATGGCTACACCTTC
CDR3: CASSSEAGRNYGYTF
size: -
V: TRBV4-2
J: TRBJ1-2
D: -

DNA: TGTGCCAGCAGCCCCTCCGCCAGCGGGAGCGTCGAGCAGTACTTC
CDR3: CASSPSASGSVEQYF
size: -
V: TRBV4-2
J: TRBJ2-7
D: TRBD2

DNA: TGTGCCAGCAGCGCTGCGGCGGCTGGAAACACCATATATTTT
CDR3: CASSAAAAGNTIYF
size: -
V: TRBV9
J: TRBJ1-3
D: -

DNA: TGTGCCAGTAGTTCCCCCCCTTGGGGGGGGCTTAACACCGGGGAGCTGTTTTTT
CDR3: CASSSPPWGGLNTGELFF
size: -
V: TRBV19
J: TRBJ2-2
D: -

DNA: TGTGCCAGCAGCTTACAGCTGAACACTGAAGCTTTCTTT
CDR3: CASSLQLNTEAFF
size: -
V: TRBV7-6
J: TRBJ1-1
D: -

DNA: TGCGCCAGCAGCTTGGGGGACAGGGGGCCCACCGGGGAGCTGTTTTTT
CDR3: CASSLGDRGPTGELFF
size: once
V: TRBV5-1
J: TRBJ2-2
D: TRBD1